The entry below describes one T cell receptor (beta chain). Its antigen remains unknown. With 60 Vbeta and 13 Jbeta primers, the PCR was carried out. Clones were read by immunoSEQ multiplex PCR, and TCRdb kept only the in-frame ones, dropping some. The sample has about 190,000 clones; 87% are singletons. The CDR3 covers 13 residues. The V gene end was trimmed by 5 bases and the J gene end by 9 bases; junction bases not matched to a gene: 7. CDR1 is MNHEY, CDR2 SVGAGI, per germline. This specimen comes from a study of cytomegalovirus exposure and HLA in healthy donors. Background on the study: HLA-typed donors were the source of 83 million or so unique TCRs, which an early data release held. The study's findings and limits: It was confirmed in vitro that a few of the CMV-associated chains were specific for CMV antigens. CMV serostatus alone was available as immune exposure information.

This receptor was obtained from a man aged 25 to 40 in good health and CMV-seronegative. The sequenced material came from PBMCs. This rearrangement joins TRBV6-5 to TRBJ2-1; TRBD2 aligns across 7 bases. This chain's CDR3 is CASSRGRMGEQFF. The CDR3, as DNA: TGTGCCAGCAGTCGCGGGAGAATGGGTGAGCAGTTCTTC.